The rows below give T cell receptor beta chains drawn from one sample of a study of blood T cell repertoires in COVID-19. The protocol was immunoSEQ multiplex PCR, while the TCRdb copy is restricted to in-frame clones and leaves out a portion. Of 130,000 to 150,000 clones in the sample, roughly 90% were seen once. The source material was peripheral blood. The receptors originated from a man aged 45 to 65 with active or convalescent COVID-19. CDR3s include the opening cysteine and the closing phenylalanine or tryptophan. The D gene is left open where the match is weak. The listing skips clone size in some rows; elsewhere it reads once, few, many or a size class.

TRBV3-1/TRBV3-2	.	TRBJ2-3	.	TGTGCCAGCAGCCAAGAATCGCAGGGGCGATGGACAGATACGCAGTATTTT	CASSQESQGRWTDTQYF
TRBV5-1	.	TRBJ2-4	.	TGCGCCAGCAGCCCGGAGCTAGCCAAAAACATTCAGTACTTC	CASSPELAKNIQYF
TRBV5-6	.	TRBJ1-1	.	TGTGCCAGCAGCTTGCGTGGGGCCGCGGCTCAAGCTTTCTTT	CASSLRGAAAQAFF
TRBV9	.	TRBJ2-3	.	TGTGCCAGCAGCGTAGGAGGGGGAGGGGGACCTCTCACAGATACGCAGTATTTT	CASSVGGGGGPLTDTQYF
TRBV28	TRBD2	TRBJ2-7	.	TGTGCCAGCAGTGCCGGGACTAGCGTCAACGAGCAGTACTTC	CASSAGTSVNEQYF
TRBV5-6	TRBD1	TRBJ1-5	.	TGTGCCAGCAGCCAATTTTTCAGGGGGCGCGGTCAGCCCCAGCATTTT	CASSQFFRGRGQPQHF
TRBV9	TRBD2	TRBJ2-7	.	TGTGCCAGCAGGCTAGCGGGCTTCTCCTACGAGCAGTACTTC	CASRLAGFSYEQYF
TRBV7-9	.	TRBJ1-1	.	TGTGCCAGCAGCTTAGCTAGACAGGAGAACACTGAAGCTTTCTTT	CASSLARQENTEAFF
TRBV2	TRBD1	TRBJ1-6	.	TGTGCCAGCAGGCAGACAGGGGTGGACTCACCCCTCCACTTT	CASRQTGVDSPLHF
TRBV7-9	TRBD1	TRBJ2-5	.	TGTGCCAGCAGCTTAGACAGGGGGCTGGAGACCCAGTACTTC	CASSLDRGLETQYF
TRBV11-2	.	TRBJ2-5	.	TGTGCCAGCAGCTTAGGGATACAGGACAGCCAAGAGACCCAGTACTTC	CASSLGIQDSQETQYF
TRBV2	TRBD1	TRBJ1-5	.	TGTGCCAGCAGGGAGGGACAGGGGGCGGGTCAGCCCCAGCATTTT	CASREGQGAGQPQHF
TRBV4-2	TRBD2	TRBJ2-1	.	TGTGCCAGCAGCCAAGAAACTAGCGGGAGCTACAATGAGCAGTTCTTC	CASSQETSGSYNEQFF
TRBV10-3	.	TRBJ2-1	.	TGTGCCATCAGTGACCGGGTTGGCAATGAGCAGTTCTTC	CAISDRVGNEQFF
TRBV28	TRBD1	TRBJ2-1	.	TGTGCCAGCAGTTCCCCGGGACAGGTCTACAATGAGCAGTTCTTC	CASSSPGQVYNEQFF
TRBV28	.	TRBJ1-5	.	TGTGCCAGCAGTTCAGGCTCTACGGGCAATCAGCCCCAGCATTTT	CASSSGSTGNQPQHF
TRBV28	TRBD2	TRBJ2-1	few	TGTGCCAGCAACCTATCGGACAGGGTACTAGCGGGAAACTACTATGAGCAGTTCTTC	CASNLSDRVLAGNYYEQFF
TRBV2	.	TRBJ1-5	.	TGTGCCAGCAGTGAACTGACAAATGGCAATCAGCCCCAGCATTTT	CASSELTNGNQPQHF
TRBV2	.	TRBJ2-4	.	TGTGCCAGCACCGCAGTCTCCAAAAACATTCAGTACTTC	CASTAVSKNIQYF
TRBV2	.	TRBJ1-6	.	TGTGCCAGCAGTGCTCTGGGCCGAAATTCACCCCTCCACTTT	CASSALGRNSPLHF
TRBV18	.	TRBJ2-7	.	TGTGCCAGCTCAGACGGACAGAACGACGAGCAGTACTTC	CASSDGQNDEQYF
TRBV29-1	.	TRBJ1-2	.	TGCAGCGTTGTAACAGGGTACTACTATGGCTACACCTTC	CSVVTGYYYGYTF
TRBV9	.	TRBJ2-3	.	TGTGCCAGCAGCGTCTACTACACAGATACGCAGTATTTT	CASSVYYTDTQYF
TRBV27	TRBD1	TRBJ2-2	.	TGTGCCAGCAGTCTAGACAGGGGATTAGGCGGGGAGCTGTTTTTT	CASSLDRGLGGELFF
TRBV5-5	TRBD2	TRBJ2-1	.	TGTGCCAGCAGGAACCGGGAGGGTTACAATGAGCAGTTCTTC	CASRNREGYNEQFF
TRBV6-5	.	TRBJ2-5	.	TGTGCCAGCAGGGCGGGCGCTGGAAGGGAGACCCAGTACTTC	CASRAGAGRETQYF
TRBV10-3	TRBD2	TRBJ2-3	.	TGTGCCGTCCGACTAGCGGGAGGGCCCTCAGATACGCAGTATTTT	CAVRLAGGPSDTQYF
TRBV7-9	.	TRBJ1-4	.	TGTGCCAGCAGTCCCGGCGTTGGGGGGACTGGTGAAAAACTGTTTTTT	CASSPGVGGTGEKLFF
TRBV28	TRBD1	TRBJ1-4	once	TGTGCCAGCAGTCTTCCTGGGACAGGGTCTTATGAAAAACTGTTTTTT	CASSLPGTGSYEKLFF
TRBV11-2	TRBD1	TRBJ2-4	.	TGTGCCAGCAGCTTAGGACAGGGGGTGGTAGCCAAAAACATTCAGTACTTC	CASSLGQGVVAKNIQYF
TRBV28	TRBD2	TRBJ2-1	.	TGTGCCAGCAGTTTTGGGTCTAGCGGTTACAATGAGCAGTTCTTC	CASSFGSSGYNEQFF
TRBV7-9	TRBD2	TRBJ2-1	.	TGTGCCAGCAGCTTAATTCGGGGGGAGGGAAGGCCCAATGAGCAGTTCTTC	CASSLIRGEGRPNEQFF
TRBV18	.	TRBJ2-1	.	TGTGCCAGCTCACCAACACTAGCACCGCAGTTCTTC	CASSPTLAPQFF
TRBV6-5	TRBD1	TRBJ1-2	.	TGTGCCAGCAGGCGTGGGCAGGGGGGCCCCGGGGGCTACACCTTC	CASRRGQGGPGGYTF
TRBV12-3/TRBV12-4	.	TRBJ1-2	.	TGTGCCAGCACCTCGTCGGAGGGTCATGGCTACACCTTC	CASTSSEGHGYTF
TRBV28	.	TRBJ1-1	.	TGTGCCAGCAGGGGGAGCGGTAGCACTGAAGCTTTCTTT	CASRGSGSTEAFF
TRBV28	TRBD1	TRBJ2-7	.	TGTGCCAGCAGAGGACAGGGGAACTCCTACGAGCAGTACTTC	CASRGQGNSYEQYF
TRBV4-2	.	TRBJ1-4	.	TGTGCCAGCAGCCAAGAGAACATGGCTAATGAAAAACTGTTTTTT	CASSQENMANEKLFF
TRBV7-2	TRBD2	TRBJ2-1	.	TGTGCCAGCAGCTTAGGGGGACTAGCGGGACCGGGCTACAATGAGCAGTTCTTC	CASSLGGLAGPGYNEQFF
TRBV28	TRBD2	TRBJ2-3	.	TGTGCCAGCAGTCCCAACGGACTAGCGGGAGCCACAGATACGCAGTATTTT	CASSPNGLAGATDTQYF
TRBV3-1/TRBV3-2	TRBD1	TRBJ2-7	.	TGTGCCAGCGGGCCCGGGACAGGCTTCACCTACGAGCAGTACTTC	CASGPGTGFTYEQYF
TRBV21-1	.	TRBJ2-5	.	TGTGCCAGCAGTGGGACTAGCGGGAGTTGGATGGAGACCCAGTACTTC	CASSGTSGSWMETQYF
TRBV15	TRBD2	TRBJ2-2	.	TGTGCCACCCCCAGAGAGCGGGGGGCGGGAGCAGGGGTATTCGTGGCCGGGGAGCTGTTTTTT	CATPRERGAGAGVFVAGELFF
TRBV2	.	TRBJ1-5	.	TGTGCCAGCAGTGGCGAGATCGTCAGGCAGCCCCAGCATTTT	CASSGEIVRQPQHF
TRBV5-1	.	TRBJ2-3	.	TGCGCCAGCAGCTTGGTCGGCACAGATACGCAGTATTTT	CASSLVGTDTQYF
TRBV24-1	TRBD2	TRBJ2-1	.	TGTGCCACCAGGGGAGCAACCGGGACTAGCGGGAGTCAGGAGCAGTTCTTC	CATRGATGTSGSQEQFF
TRBV2	TRBD2	TRBJ2-3	.	TGTGCCAGCAGTTTTCCGACTAGCGCCTTCACAGATACGCAGTATTTT	CASSFPTSAFTDTQYF
TRBV27	TRBD2	TRBJ2-7	.	TGTGCCAGCAGTTTAGCTAGCGGGAGGTACGAGCAGTACTTC	CASSLASGRYEQYF
TRBV6-1	.	TRBJ1-4	.	TGTGCCAGCAGTGACCCGGGATTAGATGAAAAACTGTTTTTT	CASSDPGLDEKLFF
TRBV28	.	TRBJ1-5	.	TGTGCCAGCAGTTCCCCCTCGCCTGGGAGTGGTCAGCCCCAGCATTTT	CASSSPSPGSGQPQHF
TRBV25-1	.	TRBJ1-3	.	TGTGCCAGCAGTGGGGCCAAGCCCTCTGGAAACACCATATATTTT	CASSGAKPSGNTIYF
TRBV19	TRBD1	TRBJ2-1	.	TGTGCCAGTAGTTCGTACAGGGGCGGGAATGAGCAGTTCTTC	CASSSYRGGNEQFF
TRBV5-1	TRBD2	TRBJ2-5	.	TGCGCCAGCAGTCGGACTAGCGCCTACCAAGAGACCCAGTACTTC	CASSRTSAYQETQYF